The present entry profiles one TCR beta chain with its context. Antigen specificity is unknown. This sample stems from a study of PD-1 blockade in classical Hodgkin lymphoma. Looked up from germline, CDR1 is MNHNS and CDR2 is SASEGT. Trimming took 10 bases from V and 1 from J, leaving 10 bases between them. This CDR3 is built from 13 residues. Overall study results and limits: A significant rise in TCR diversity was seen by C4D1 for CD4+ cells but not for CD8+ cells. Reported findings placed baseline TCR diversity lower in newly diagnosed patients (compared with healthy donors). Lower baseline TCR diversity marked trial partial responders and progressors.

Regarding time point: cycle 4 day 1 (C4D1), after less than seven weeks of nivolumab. Every one of the patients relapsed after autologous stem cell transplantation (brentuximab vedotin exposure was variable). Here immunoSEQ multiplex PCR was the method, and the copy in TCRdb shows in-frame clones only, minus some. The sample has over 85,000 clones, about 92% seen once. This TCR derives from a human donor with classical Hodgkin lymphoma. V gene TRBV6-1 combines with J gene TRBJ2-2; D ambiguous. The sequences come from peripheral blood mononuclear cells (PBMCs), collected before the fourth cycle of nivolumab. The DNA for the CDR3 is TGTGCCACCCGTACTGGGAACACCGGGGAGCTGTTTTTT. Protein: CATRTGNTGELFF.